This is a list of T cell receptor beta chains from one sample in a study of blood T cell repertoires in COVID-19. Libraries were prepared by immunoSEQ multiplex PCR; TCRdb keeps only in-frame clonotypes and omits some of them. The sample shows roughly 250,000 clones, roughly 80% of them seen only once. Sequenced: peripheral blood. Every receptor here comes from a woman aged 55 to 70 with active or convalescent COVID-19. The CDR3 runs from the conserved cysteine through the conserved F or W. D genes are given only for firm matches. Clone size is stated in some rows and not others, as once, few, many or a class when expanded.

D: TRBD1; size: once; V: TRBV5-1; J: TRBJ2-2; CDR3: CASSLRTGTGELFF; DNA: TGCGCCAGCAGCTTGCGGACAGGGACCGGGGAGCTGTTTTTT
D: -; size: -; V: TRBV19; J: TRBJ2-5; CDR3: CASGPGGRWLETQYF; DNA: TGTGCCAGTGGGCCGGGGGGCAGGTGGTTGGAGACCCAGTACTTC
D: -; size: -; V: TRBV4-3; J: TRBJ1-6; CDR3: CASSQNHRVASPLHF; DNA: TGCGCCAGCAGCCAAAATCACAGGGTGGCTTCACCCCTCCACTTT
D: -; size: -; V: TRBV21-1; J: TRBJ1-4; CDR3: CASSLRQGTKATNEKLFF; DNA: TGTGCCAGCAGCCTCCGACAGGGGACTAAGGCAACTAATGAAAAACTGTTTTTT
D: -; size: once; V: TRBV6-4; J: TRBJ2-7; CDR3: CASSAGTTSSYEQYF; DNA: TGTGCCAGCAGTGCCGGGACAACAAGCTCCTACGAGCAGTACTTC
D: TRBD1; size: -; V: TRBV18; J: TRBJ2-2; CDR3: CASSPFRDSNTGELFF; DNA: TGTGCCAGCTCACCCTTCCGGGACAGCAACACCGGGGAGCTGTTTTTT
D: -; size: -; V: TRBV19; J: TRBJ1-2; CDR3: CASSIDLGQPYGYTF; DNA: TGTGCCAGTAGTATAGATCTAGGACAGCCTTATGGCTACACCTTC
D: TRBD2; size: -; V: TRBV5-6; J: TRBJ2-1; CDR3: CASSLTGGLVNEQFF; DNA: TGTGCCAGCAGCTTGACCGGGGGACTAGTCAATGAGCAGTTCTTC
D: -; size: -; V: TRBV5-1; J: TRBJ1-6; CDR3: CASREQETNSPLHF; DNA: TGCGCCAGCAGGGAACAGGAGACTAATTCACCCCTCCACTTT
D: -; size: -; V: TRBV7-2; J: TRBJ2-3; CDR3: CASSPTGPPDTQYF; DNA: TGTGCCAGCAGCCCGACAGGCCCTCCAGATACGCAGTATTTT
D: TRBD1; size: -; V: TRBV27; J: TRBJ2-7; CDR3: CASSLSVLRTGGRFPYEQYF; DNA: TGTGCCAGCAGTTTATCGGTTCTTCGGACAGGGGGCCGGTTCCCGTACGAGCAGTACTTC
D: TRBD2; size: -; V: TRBV9; J: TRBJ2-3; CDR3: CASSVGGGGTDTQYF; DNA: TGTGCCAGCAGCGTAGGTGGGGGGGGCACAGATACGCAGTATTTT
D: -; size: -; V: TRBV13; J: TRBJ2-1; CDR3: CASSLRLSSYNEQFF; DNA: TGTGCCAGCAGCCTTCGGTTGAGCTCCTACAATGAGCAGTTCTTC
D: -; size: -; V: TRBV7-2; J: TRBJ1-4; CDR3: CASSSREANEKLFF; DNA: TGTGCCAGCAGCAGCAGGGAGGCTAATGAAAAACTGTTTTTT
D: -; size: -; V: TRBV7-5; J: TRBJ1-1; CDR3: CARSLGRDRGTEAFF; DNA: TGTGCCAGAAGCTTGGGCCGGGACAGGGGTACTGAAGCTTTCTTT
D: -; size: few; V: TRBV15; J: TRBJ2-5; CDR3: CATSRGDFSAQETQYF; DNA: TGTGCCACCAGCAGGGGGGACTTTTCCGCCCAAGAGACCCAGTACTTC
D: TRBD2; size: -; V: TRBV24-1; J: TRBJ2-3; CDR3: CATSDSGTRATDTQYF; DNA: TGTGCCACCAGTGATTCCGGGACTAGAGCCACAGATACGCAGTATTTT
D: -; size: -; V: TRBV19; J: TRBJ2-1; CDR3: CASSIGGGYSYNEQFF; DNA: TGTGCCAGTAGTATTGGGGGGGGCTACTCCTACAATGAGCAGTTCTTC
D: TRBD1; size: -; V: TRBV27; J: TRBJ1-1; CDR3: CASSKLTGDQAEAFF; DNA: TGTGCCAGCAGCAAACTCACAGGGGATCAAGCTGAAGCTTTCTTT
D: TRBD1; size: -; V: TRBV6-2/TRBV6-3; J: TRBJ1-5; CDR3: CASSYGGQSQPQHF; DNA: TGTGCCAGCAGTTACGGGGGACAGTCACAGCCCCAGCATTTT
D: TRBD1; size: -; V: TRBV6-6; J: TRBJ1-1; CDR3: CASSPGSGQGSTEAFF; DNA: TGTGCCAGCAGCCCCGGCAGTGGACAGGGGAGCACTGAAGCTTTCTTT